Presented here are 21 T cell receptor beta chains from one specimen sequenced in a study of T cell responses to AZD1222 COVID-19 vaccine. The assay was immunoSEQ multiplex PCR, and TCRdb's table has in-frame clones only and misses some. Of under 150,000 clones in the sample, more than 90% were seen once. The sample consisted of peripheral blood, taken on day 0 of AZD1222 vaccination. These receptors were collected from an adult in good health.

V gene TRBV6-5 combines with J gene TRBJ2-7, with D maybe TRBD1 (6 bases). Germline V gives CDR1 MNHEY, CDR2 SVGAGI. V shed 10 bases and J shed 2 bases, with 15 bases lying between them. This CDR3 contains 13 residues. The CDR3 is CATDRQETYEQYF. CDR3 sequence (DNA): TGTGCCACCGATCGACAGGAGACCTACGAGCAGTACTTC.

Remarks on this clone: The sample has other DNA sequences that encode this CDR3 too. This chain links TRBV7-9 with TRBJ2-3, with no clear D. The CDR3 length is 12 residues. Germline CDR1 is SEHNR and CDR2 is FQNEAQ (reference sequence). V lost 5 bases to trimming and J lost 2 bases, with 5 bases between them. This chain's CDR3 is CASSPTTDTQYF. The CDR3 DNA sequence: TGTGCCAGCAGCCCTACCACAGATACGCAGTATTTT. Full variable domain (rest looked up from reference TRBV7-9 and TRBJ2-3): DTGVSQNPRHKITKRGQNVTFRCDPISEHNRLYWYRQTLGQGPEFLTYFQNEAQLEKSRLLSDRFSAERPKGSFSTLEIQRTEQGDSAMYLCASSPTTDTQYFGPGTRLTVL.

CDR3 sequence reads: CASSFGLTGGEGAFF. CDR3 nucleotide sequence: TGTGCCAGCAGCTTTGGACTGACAGGGGGCGAAGGAGCTTTCTTT. This rearrangement joins TRBV5-8 to TRBJ1-1; 10 nucleotides match TRBD1. V shed 2 bases, J shed 10 bases, and the junction held 11 bases outside the gene matches. Per the germline V gene, CDR1 is SGHTS and CDR2 is YDEGEE. The CDR3 totals 15 residues.

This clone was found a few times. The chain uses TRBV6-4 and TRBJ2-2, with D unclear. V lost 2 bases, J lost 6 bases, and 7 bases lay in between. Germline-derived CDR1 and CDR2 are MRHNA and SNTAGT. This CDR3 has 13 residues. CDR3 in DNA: TGTGCCAGCAGTGACGGAGACCCCGGGGAGCTGTTTTTT. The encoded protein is CASSDGDPGELFF.

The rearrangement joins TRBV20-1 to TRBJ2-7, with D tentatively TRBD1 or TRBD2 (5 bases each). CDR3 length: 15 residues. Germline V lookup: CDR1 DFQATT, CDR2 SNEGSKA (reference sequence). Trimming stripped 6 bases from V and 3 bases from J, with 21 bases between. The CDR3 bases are TGCAGTGCGAGTTCTGGGCCCGGGGACGGCTACGAGCAGTACTTC. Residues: CSASSGPGDGYEQYF.

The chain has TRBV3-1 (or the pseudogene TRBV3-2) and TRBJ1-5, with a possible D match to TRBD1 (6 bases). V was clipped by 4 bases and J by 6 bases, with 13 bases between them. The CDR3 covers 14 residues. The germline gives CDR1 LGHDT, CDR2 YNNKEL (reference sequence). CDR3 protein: CASSPRGMGQPQHF. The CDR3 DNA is TGTGCCAGCAGCCCCAGGGGCATGGGTCAGCCCCAGCATTTT.

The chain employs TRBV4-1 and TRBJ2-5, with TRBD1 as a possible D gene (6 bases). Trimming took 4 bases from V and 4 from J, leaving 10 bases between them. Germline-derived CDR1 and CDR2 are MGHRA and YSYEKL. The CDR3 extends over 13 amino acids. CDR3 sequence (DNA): TGCGCCAGCAGCCTCGGACAGATAGAGACCCAGTACTTC. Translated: CASSLGQIETQYF.

The CDR3 region has the DNA TGTGCCAGCAGTTATTCAGGACGGATTGGGACTGAAGCTTTCTTT. Encoded protein: CASSYSGRIGTEAFF. The rearrangement uses TRBV6-2 or TRBV6-3 and TRBJ1-1; no definite D call. CDR1 and CDR2 (germline): MNHEY, SVGEGT. Trimming removed 3 bases from V and 5 bases from J, with 16 bases in between. The CDR3 runs 15 residues.

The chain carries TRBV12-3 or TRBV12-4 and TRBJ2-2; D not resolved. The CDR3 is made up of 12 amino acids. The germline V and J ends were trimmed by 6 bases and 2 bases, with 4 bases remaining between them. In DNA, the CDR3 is TGTGCCAGCAGATATAACACCGGGGAGCTGTTTTTT. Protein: CASRYNTGELFF.

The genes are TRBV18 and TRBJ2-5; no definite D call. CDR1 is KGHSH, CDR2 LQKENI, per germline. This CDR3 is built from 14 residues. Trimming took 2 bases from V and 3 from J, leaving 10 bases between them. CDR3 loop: CASSPVTLEETQYF. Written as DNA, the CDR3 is TGTGCCAGCTCACCAGTAACACTTGAAGAGACCCAGTACTTC.

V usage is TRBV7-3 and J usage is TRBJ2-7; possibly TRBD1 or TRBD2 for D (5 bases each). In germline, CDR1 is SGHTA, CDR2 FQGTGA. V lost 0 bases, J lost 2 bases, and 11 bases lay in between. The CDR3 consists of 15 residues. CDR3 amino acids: CASSLTRQTTYEQYF. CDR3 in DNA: TGTGCCAGCAGCTTAACGCGACAGACTACCTACGAGCAGTACTTC.

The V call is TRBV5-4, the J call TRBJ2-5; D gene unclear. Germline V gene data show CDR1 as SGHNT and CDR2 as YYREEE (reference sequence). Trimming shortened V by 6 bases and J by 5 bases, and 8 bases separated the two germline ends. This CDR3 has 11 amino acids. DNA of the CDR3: TGTGCCAGCAACCTCGGGGAGACCCAGTACTTC. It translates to CASNLGETQYF.

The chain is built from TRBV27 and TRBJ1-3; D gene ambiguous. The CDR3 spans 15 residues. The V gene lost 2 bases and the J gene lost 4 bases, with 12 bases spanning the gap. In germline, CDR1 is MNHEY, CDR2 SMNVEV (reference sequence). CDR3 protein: CASSLNNPWGNTIYF. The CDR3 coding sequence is TGTGCCAGCAGTTTAAACAACCCGTGGGGAAACACCATATATTTT.

Written as DNA, the CDR3 is TGTGCCAGCTCACCTAGAGAAGGGCCTGAAGCTTTCTTT. This translates into CASSPREGPEAFF. V gene TRBV18 combines with J gene TRBJ1-1; the D is unclear. The CDR3 has 13 amino acids. Looked up from germline, CDR1 is KGHSH and CDR2 is LQKENI. V lost 3 bases to trimming and J lost 6 bases, with 11 bases between them.

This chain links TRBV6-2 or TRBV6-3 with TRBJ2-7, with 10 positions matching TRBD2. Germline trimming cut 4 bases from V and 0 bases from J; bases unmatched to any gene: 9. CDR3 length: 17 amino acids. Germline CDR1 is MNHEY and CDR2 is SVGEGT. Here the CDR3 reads CASSSPGLAESSYEQYF. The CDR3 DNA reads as TGTGCCAGCAGTTCTCCCGGACTAGCGGAGAGCTCCTACGAGCAGTACTTC.

In DNA form, the CDR3 reads TGTGCCAGCAGTGGCCCTTACGGAGGGCCACGTCGGACCTACGAGCAGTACTTC. Translated: CASSGPYGGPRRTYEQYF. V is TRBV6-2 or TRBV6-3 and J is TRBJ2-7; possibly TRBD2 for D (6 bases). There are 18 residues in the CDR3. From germline, CDR1 is MNHEY and CDR2 SVGEGT. Trimming stripped 5 bases from V and 2 bases from J, with 25 bases between.

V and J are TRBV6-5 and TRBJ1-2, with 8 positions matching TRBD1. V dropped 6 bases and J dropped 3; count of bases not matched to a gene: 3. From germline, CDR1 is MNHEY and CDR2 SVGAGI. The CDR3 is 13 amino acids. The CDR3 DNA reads TGTGCCAGCAGACCCAGGGGGCACTATGGCTACACCTTC. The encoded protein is CASRPRGHYGYTF.

The CDR3 sequence is CASSPGRENYGYTF. Here the CDR3 DNA reads TGCGCCAGCAGCCCGGGGAGGGAGAACTATGGCTACACCTTC. This chain connects TRBV4-3 to TRBJ1-2, with D hard to call. The V gene lost 4 bases and the J gene lost 2 bases, with 11 bases spanning the gap. CDR1 LGHNA and CDR2 YSLEER come from the germline V gene. This CDR3 is built from 14 residues.

CDR3 sequence (DNA): TGCAGCGTGGGTTGGGGACGGACCTACGAGCAGTACTTC. Translating gives CSVGWGRTYEQYF. The rearrangement uses TRBV29-1 and TRBJ2-7, with D perhaps TRBD1 or TRBD2 (5 bases each). This CDR3 region has 13 residues. V lost 6 bases to trimming and J lost 2 bases, with 14 bases between them. Germline V gene data show CDR1 as SQVTM and CDR2 as ANQGSEA.

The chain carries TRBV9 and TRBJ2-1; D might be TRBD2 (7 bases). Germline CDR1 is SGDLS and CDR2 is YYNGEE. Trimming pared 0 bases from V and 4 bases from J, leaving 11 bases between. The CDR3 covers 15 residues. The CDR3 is CASSVGGGGYNEQFF. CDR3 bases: TGTGCCAGCAGCGTAGGAGGGGGGGGTTACAATGAGCAGTTCTTC. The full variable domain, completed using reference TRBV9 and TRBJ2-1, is DSGVTQTPKHLITATGQRVTLRCSPRSGDLSVYWYQQSLDQGLQFLIQYYNGEERAKGNILERFSAQQFPDLHSELNLSSLELGDSALYFCASSVGGGGYNEQFFGPGTRLTVL.

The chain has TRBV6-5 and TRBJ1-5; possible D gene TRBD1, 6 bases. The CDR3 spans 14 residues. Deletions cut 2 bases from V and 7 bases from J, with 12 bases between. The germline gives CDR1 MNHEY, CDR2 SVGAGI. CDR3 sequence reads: CASSYTEGDQPQHF. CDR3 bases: TGTGCCAGCAGTTACACCGAGGGGGACCAGCCCCAGCATTTT.